These 30 T cell receptor beta chains came from one sample sequenced in a study of T cells in localized non-small cell lung cancer. Some clones are missing from TCRdb's copy, which holds only in-frame ones; the method was immunoSEQ multiplex PCR. The sample has approximately 72,000 clones; 80% to 90% are singletons. The specimen was peripheral blood, collected before any cancer treatment. Receptors originate from a female donor aged 60 or older with stage I lung adenocarcinoma.

The chain combines TRBV5-1 with TRBJ2-5, with D unclear. Germline CDR1 SGHRS, CDR2 YFSETQ. The CDR3 spans 14 residues. Deletions cut 2 bases from V and 2 bases from J, with 10 bases between. DNA of the CDR3: TGCGCCAGCAGCTTTGGCAGTACTCAAGAGACCCAGTACTTC. Its translation: CASSFGSTQETQYF.

The chain is built from TRBV5-1 and TRBJ2-1, with D unclear. V was trimmed by 1 base and J by 3 bases, leaving 8 bases between them. The CDR3 is 14 amino acids. Germline V gene lookup returns CDR1 SGHRS and CDR2 YFSETQ. The CDR3 DNA is TGCGCCAGCAGCTTGTCCGCGAGCTACAATGAGCAGTTCTTC. It specifies CASSLSASYNEQFF. Combining the CDR3 with reference TRBV5-1 and TRBJ2-1 gives the whole variable domain KAGVTQTPRYLIKTRGQQVTLSCSPISGHRSVSWYQQTPGQGLQFLFEYFSETQRNKGNFPGRFSGRQFSNSRSEMNVSTLELGDSALYLCASSLSASYNEQFFGPGTRLTVL.

The rearrangement links TRBV11-1 to TRBJ2-3; D could derive from TRBD1 or TRBD2 (5 bases each). The CDR3 loop spans 15 amino acids. Germline V gene lookup returns CDR1 SGHAT and CDR2 FQDESV (reference sequence). With 3 bases removed from V and 2 bases from J, the gap between germline ends came to 12 bases. The chain's CDR3 is CASSLRGPITDTQYF. The CDR3 bases are TGTGCCAGCAGCTTGAGGGGCCCGATCACAGATACGCAGTATTTT.

The CDR3 sequence: CASSLTVQGAGEGTQYF. The CDR3 DNA is TGTGCCAGCAGCTTGACAGTCCAAGGGGCGGGAGAAGGGACCCAGTACTTC. The genes are TRBV11-2 and TRBJ2-5; 7 bases are shared with TRBD2. The CDR3 contains 17 residues. V lost 3 bases and J lost 7; bases outside the gene matches: 17. The germline V gene encodes CDR1 SGHAT and CDR2 FQNNGV.

The CDR3 reads CARSPLRRAGWCLEETQYF. The CDR3 DNA reads TGTGCCAGAAGCCCGCTCCGCCGGGCGGGGTGGTGTTTGGAAGAGACCCAGTACTTC. The chain links TRBV5-3 to TRBJ2-5; TRBD2 might be the D (6 bases). TRBV5-3 is flagged as an ORF with uncertain function. The CDR3 totals 19 residues. Trimming shortened V by 4 bases and J by 3 bases, and 28 bases separated the two germline ends.

The gene calls are TRBV28 and TRBJ1-2, with a possible D match to TRBD1 (5 bases). The germline CDR1 and CDR2 sequences are MDHEN and SYDVKM. Trimming shortened V by 5 bases and J by 0 bases, and 19 bases separated the two germline ends. The CDR3 runs to 17 residues. This CDR3 is CASSRMGEGRANYGYTF. In DNA, the CDR3 is TGTGCCAGCAGTCGAATGGGTGAGGGGAGAGCTAACTATGGCTACACCTTC.

This sequence joins TRBV5-1 and TRBJ2-1, with D maybe TRBD2 (6 bases). Germline V CDR1 and CDR2: SGHRS, YFSETQ. Trimming took off 4 bases at V and 4 bases at J, with 12 bases between the two ends. This CDR3 spans 14 amino acids. CDR3 bases: TGCGCCAGCAGCAGGGATAGCGGATACAATGAGCAGTTCTTC. This translates into CASSRDSGYNEQFF.

V gene TRBV7-9 combines with J gene TRBJ2-2; 7 bases match TRBD1. V lost 8 bases to trimming and J lost 1 base; unmatched junction nucleotides: 7. Germline CDR1 is SEHNR and CDR2 is FQNEAQ (reference sequence). There are 15 residues in the CDR3. The CDR3 sequence: CASESGTVNTGELFF. DNA for the CDR3: TGTGCCAGCGAATCCGGGACAGTGAACACCGGGGAGCTGTTTTTT.

A remark on this clone: The DNA is omitted, as the CDR3 cannot be located on it reliably, and the CDR3 follows TCRdb's listing. The V gene is TRBV5-4, the J gene TRBJ2-7. Termini included, the CDR3 measures 13 amino acids. Germline values: CDR1 SGHNT, CDR2 YYREEE (reference sequence). Here the CDR3 reads CASSFGAGSSRYF.

This rearrangement joins TRBV19 to TRBJ1-1; tentatively, D is TRBD1 (5 bases). The germline gives CDR1 LNHDA, CDR2 SQIVND (reference sequence). The CDR3 covers 14 residues. The V and J ends lost 4 bases and 1 base respectively, with 10 bases between them. This chain's CDR3 is CASSTGHTNTEAFF. The CDR3 DNA reads as TGTGCCAGTAGTACAGGACACACGAACACTGAAGCTTTCTTT.

As to this clone: The sample carries other DNA sequences with the same CDR3. The CDR3 DNA reads TGCGCCAGCAGCTTGAGGGGGGACACAGATACGCAGTATTTT. This codes for CASSLRGDTDTQYF. This chain uses TRBV5-1 with TRBJ2-3, with D perhaps assigned TRBD1 or TRBD2 (6 bases each). The CDR3 totals 14 residues. V lost 1 base and J 2 bases, leaving 8 bases between the germline ends. Germline CDR1 reads SGHRS; CDR2 reads YFSETQ.

The chain is built from TRBV7-3 and TRBJ2-3; 7 nucleotides match TRBD2. Germline V lookup: CDR1 SGHTA, CDR2 FQGTGA. V was pared by 3 bases and J by 7 bases, with 7 bases of the junction left unmatched. The CDR3 covers 14 residues. CDR3 in amino acids: CASSLAGVIHTQYF. The CDR3 DNA follows: TGTGCCAGCAGCTTGGCGGGAGTCATACATACGCAGTATTTT.

This clone was found many times. The chain uses TRBV30 and TRBJ2-2; TRBD2 agrees at 13 bases. Trimming removed 2 bases from V and 7 bases from J; junction bases left unmatched: 7. The germline V gene encodes CDR1 GTSNPN and CDR2 SVGIG (reference sequence). The CDR3 loop spans 16 amino acids. The CDR3 DNA is TGTGCCTGGAGTCGAGGGACTAGCGGGACGGGCGGGGAGCTGTTTTTT. This gives the protein CAWSRGTSGTGGELFF.

The CDR3 reads CASLRTGREKLFF. The CDR3 DNA reads as TGTGCCAGCCTACGGACAGGGCGGGAAAAACTGTTTTTT. The chain has TRBV2 and TRBJ1-4; the match to TRBD1 covers 8 bases. The germline V gene encodes CDR1 SNHLY and CDR2 FYNNEI. V trimming: 8 bases; J trimming: 8 bases; junction bases outside the gene matches: 7. This CDR3 has 13 amino acids.

The genes are TRBV7-3 and TRBJ2-3; a weak D match, TRBD2 (5 bases). CDR1 and CDR2 from the germline V gene are SGHTA and FQGTGA. Trimming took off 4 bases at V and 11 bases at J, with 16 bases between the two ends. The CDR3 is 13 residues long. In nucleotides, the CDR3 is TGTGCCAGCAGCTCCTTGGACTCGATCTTGCAGTATTTT. This codes for CASSSLDSILQYF.

The CDR3 reads CASSWGPINTEAFF. The CDR3, as DNA: TGTGCCAGCAGTTGGGGGCCAATAAACACTGAAGCTTTCTTT. The chain couples TRBV2 to TRBJ1-1; D is perhaps TRBD1 (6 bases). Looked up from germline, CDR1 is SNHLY and CDR2 is FYNNEI. V was cut by 5 bases and J by 2 bases, with 12 bases left in between. The CDR3 runs to 14 residues.

The genes are TRBV7-2 and TRBJ1-5; D unclear. Germline values: CDR1 SGHTA, CDR2 FQGNSA. The CDR3 is 15 residues long. The V and J ends lost 5 bases and 6 bases respectively, with 17 bases between them. The CDR3 nucleotides read TGTGCCAGCAGCCCTGGGTCCAAGGTGGTTCAGCCCCAGCATTTT. It codes for CASSPGSKVVQPQHF. The variable domain in full, with the rest retrieved from reference TRBV7-2 and TRBJ1-5, is GAGVSQSPSNKVTEKGKDVELRCDPISGHTALYWYRQSLGQGLEFLIYFQGNSAPDKSGLPSDRFSAERTGGSVSTLTIQRTQQEDSAVYLCASSPGSKVVQPQHFGDGTRLSIL.

The chain couples TRBV12-5 to TRBJ1-1; D perhaps matches TRBD1 (5 bases). The CDR3 is 13 amino acids. Germline V gene lookup returns CDR1 LGHNT and CDR2 FRNRAP. Trimming left V 3 bases short and J 1 base short, with 6 bases between. The DNA of the CDR3 is TGTGCTAGTGGTTTACAGGCGAACACTGAAGCTTTCTTT. This codes for CASGLQANTEAFF.

The chain employs TRBV5-6 and TRBJ1-1; D may be TRBD1 (5 bases). This CDR3 is built from 16 residues. Germline V gene data show CDR1 as SGHDT and CDR2 as YYEEEE. Deletions cut 3 bases from V and 0 bases from J, with 15 bases between. The CDR3 region is CASSSAWGGLNTEAFF. CDR3 DNA: TGTGCCAGCAGCTCCGCCTGGGGGGGACTGAACACTGAAGCTTTCTTT.

This rearrangement joins TRBV5-1 to TRBJ2-7; TRBD2 aligns across 7 bases. CDR1 and CDR2 from the germline V gene are SGHRS and YFSETQ. The trim removed 5 bases at V and 2 bases at J, leaving 10 bases unmatched. The CDR3 spans 15 residues. CDR3 residues: CASSPGLEGTYEQYF. As DNA, the CDR3 is TGCGCCAGCAGTCCCGGACTAGAGGGCACCTACGAGCAGTACTTC. Full variable domain (outside the CDR3, taken from reference TRBV5-1 and TRBJ2-7): KAGVTQTPRYLIKTRGQQVTLSCSPISGHRSVSWYQQTPGQGLQFLFEYFSETQRNKGNFPGRFSGRQFSNSRSEMNVSTLELGDSALYLCASSPGLEGTYEQYFGPGTRLTVT.

This clone showed up just once. The rearrangement links TRBV6-1 to TRBJ1-2, with 10 nucleotides matching TRBD1. Germline CDR1 MNHNS, CDR2 SASEGT. The CDR3 spans 14 residues. Losses at the gene ends were 4 bases for V and 6 bases for J; bases not matched to a gene: 5. CDR3 bases: TGTGCCAGCAGTGCCGGGACAGGGGTCGATGGCTACACCTTC. It codes for CASSAGTGVDGYTF.

The chain uses TRBV19 and TRBJ2-1, with D maybe TRBD2 (6 bases). The germline V gene encodes CDR1 LNHDA and CDR2 SQIVND (reference sequence). This CDR3 is 16 amino acids long. The V end was cut by 4 bases, the J end by 3 bases, with 16 bases between. The CDR3 bases are TGTGCCAGTAGTAGTGGAGGAGGGAGAAGCTACAATGAGCAGTTCTTC. It encodes CASSSGGGRSYNEQFF. The full variable domain, rest sourced from reference TRBV19 and TRBJ2-1, is DGGITQSPKYLFRKEGQNVTLSCEQNLNHDAMYWYRQDPGQGLRLIYYSQIVNDFQKGDIAEGYSVSREKKESFPLTVTSAQKNPTAFYLCASSSGGGRSYNEQFFGPGTRLTVL.

This clone was counted a few times. The rearrangement joins TRBV6-1 to TRBJ1-5; D is unresolved. Between the trimmed V and J ends, which lost 1 base and 0 bases, there was a span of 13 bases. The CDR3 spans 17 residues. Germline V gene sequence: CDR1 MNHNS, CDR2 SASEGT. CDR3 DNA: TGTGCCAGCAGTGAAGTTGACGGACTACTTAGCAATCAGCCCCAGCATTTT. Its translation: CASSEVDGLLSNQPQHF.

This rearrangement joins TRBV9 to TRBJ1-3; no clear D gene. The CDR3 has 11 residues. The germline CDR1 and CDR2 sequences are SGDLS and YYNGEE. Between the trimmed V and J ends, which lost 8 bases and 4 bases, there was a span of 7 bases. The CDR3 nucleotides read TGTGCCAGTGGTCTCGGAAACACCATATATTTT. Translation: CASGLGNTIYF. The variable domain in full, completed from reference TRBV9 and TRBJ1-3, reads DSGVTQTPKHLITATGQRVTLRCSPRSGDLSVYWYQQSLDQGLQFLIQYYNGEERAKGNILERFSAQQFPDLHSELNLSSLELGDSALYFCASGLGNTIYFGEGSWLTVV.

This chain links TRBV14 with TRBJ1-2; tentative D call: TRBD1 (6 bases). CDR3 length equals 15 residues. CDR1 and CDR2 from the germline V gene are SGHDN and FVKESK. V was shortened by 4 bases and J by 8 bases, with 20 bases between the two germline ends. The CDR3 region is CASSLRGATGGGYTF. The CDR3 bases are TGTGCCAGCAGCCTCAGGGGCGCAACGGGTGGGGGCTACACCTTC.

The chain combines TRBV19 with TRBJ2-7; TRBD1 matches at 7 bases. The CDR3 covers 15 residues. V lost 3 bases and J lost 4; bases outside the gene matches: 9. Germline V gene data show CDR1 as LNHDA and CDR2 as SQIVND (reference sequence). The CDR3 is CASSIARTGAYEQYF. The CDR3, as DNA: TGTGCCAGTAGTATTGCTAGGACAGGTGCGTACGAGCAGTACTTC.

The rearrangement links TRBV7-6 to TRBJ2-2; possible D gene TRBD2, 5 bases. The CDR3 extends over 11 amino acids. The V gene's germline CDR1 is SGHVS and CDR2 FNYEAQ. Trimming stripped 8 bases from V and 8 bases from J, with 9 bases between. The CDR3 loop is CASGSRGELFF. CDR3 bases: TGTGCCAGCGGGAGCAGGGGGGAGCTGTTTTTT.

The V call is TRBV5-5, the J call TRBJ2-7; maybe TRBD1 (7 bases). V dropped 5 bases and J dropped 3 bases, with 18 bases sitting between them. The CDR3 has 15 residues. CDR1 and CDR2 (germline): SGHKS, YYEKEE (reference sequence). The CDR3 DNA sequence: TGTGCCAGCAGTTTCACAGGGGAGGCTTACTACGAGCAGTACTTC. It is translated as CASSFTGEAYYEQYF.

V and J are TRBV19 and TRBJ1-4; D remains ambiguous. The CDR3 spans 15 residues. V was pared by 4 bases and J by 1 base, with 10 bases between. Germline V gene lookup returns CDR1 LNHDA and CDR2 SQIVND (reference sequence). CDR3 in DNA: TGTGCCAGTAGTAGGGTGGCAGGAACTAATGAAAAACTGTTTTTT. Its protein product is CASSRVAGTNEKLFF.

V is TRBV7-8 and J is TRBJ2-1; no reliable D call. The CDR3 has 13 amino acids. Trimming took off 6 bases at V and 7 bases at J, with 13 bases between the two ends. Germline V gene data show CDR1 as SGHVS and CDR2 as FQNEAQ. The CDR3 sequence is CASSLAGVNEQFF. CDR3 bases: TGTGCCAGCAGTCTTGCTGGGGTAAATGAGCAGTTCTTC.